This record covers a single T cell receptor beta chain. Its matching antigen is unknown. The ends lost 5 bases at V and 8 bases at J; junction bases unmatched: 17. From germline, CDR1 is SGHTA and CDR2 FQGNSA. There are 16 residues in the CDR3. The data derive from a study of blood T cells in healthy people across ages. Then a second PCR, running roughly 6 to 11 cycles, was carried out with a sample-barcoded 5' primer and a J-beta primer mix. MiXCR was run by TCRdb on the 5' RACE reads, yielding one entry per CDR3 protein. The data contain about 640,000 distinct CDR3 sequences, around 31% of them singletons. General study findings and limits: Researchers deemed the diversity estimates from one million T cells underestimates. Significant beta diversity loss was already apparent by age approximately 40, declining roughly linearly. Aged donors had fewer naive CD4+ cells and lower diversity than long-lived donors.

Extraction of total RNA produced a minimum of 5 micrograms from each sample. The sequence derives from a woman older than 75 in good health. Sequencing was performed on blood. V and J are TRBV7-2 and TRBJ1-2; TRBD1 agrees at 7 bases. CDR3 region: CASSTGGATGWQGYTF. In DNA form, the CDR3 reads TGTGCCAGCAGCACCGGAGGTGCGACAGGGTGGCAAGGCTACACCTTC.